One T cell receptor (beta chain) is described in this entry. The antigen is not known. The sample carries other DNA sequences with the same CDR3. Trimming shortened V by 3 bases and J by 3 bases, and 4 bases separated the two germline ends. The CDR3 totals 12 residues. Germline V gene lookup returns CDR1 KGHSH and CDR2 LQKENI. The record originates from a study of long-term antiretroviral therapy in people with HIV. General study findings and limits: With ART, diversity went up but was still lower than in transplant donor controls.

Investigators performed immunoSEQ version v3.0 at survey level. Assay: immunoSEQ multiplex PCR; the TCRdb copy retains only in-frame clones and omits some. In the table there are 39,000 or so clones, around 80% of which are singletons. This material consisted of unsorted PBMCs, taken 0.6 years after starting antiretroviral therapy. The receptor was isolated from a man aged 18 to 29 with HIV. The V call is TRBV18, the J call TRBJ2-3; D gene unclear. CDR3 nucleotides: TGTGCCAGCTCACCGACAACAGATACGCAGTATTTT. This translates into CASSPTTDTQYF.